This T cell receptor (beta chain) was captured by sequencing in a study of blood T cells in healthy people across ages. The CDR3 spans 15 residues. V lost 1 base, J lost 1 base, and 11 bases lay in between. The germline V gene encodes CDR1 SGHKS and CDR2 YYEKEE (reference sequence). Study conclusions and caveats: Compared with aged donors, long-lived donors showed fewer expanded clones, suggesting selection.

This clonotype was observed at least ten times. Its antigen remains unidentified. Combining a sample-barcoded 5' primer with a J-beta primer mix, a second PCR ran for about 7 to 12 cycles. The template-switch adaptor was a 5' adaptor with 12 random nucleotides. It tagged each cDNA molecule. TCRdb reanalysed the 5' RACE reads using MiXCR and keeps one entry per CDR3 protein. Of 850,000 or so distinct CDR3 sequences listed, under 35% are singletons. The receptor was isolated from a woman aged 80 or over in good health. The chain couples TRBV5-5 to TRBJ1-1; D might be TRBD1 (6 bases). What was sequenced was blood. CDR3 coding DNA: TGTGCCAGCAGCTTGCGGGCCAGGGGGAACACTGAAGCTTTCTTT. Residues: CASSLRARGNTEAFF. Using reference TRBV5-5 and TRBJ1-1 for the parts outside the CDR3, the full variable domain is DAGVTQSPTHLIKTRGQQVTLRCSPISGHKSVSWYQQVLGQGPQFIFQYYEKEERGRGNFPDRFSARQFPNYSSELNVNALLLGDSALYLCASSLRARGNTEAFFGQGTRLTVV.